These 30 T cell receptor beta chains were sequenced from one sample in a study of shared clonotypes between healthy human individuals. Generated by immunoSEQ multiplex PCR, the TCRdb table keeps only in-frame clones and is missing some. This sample has 2 million to 2.5 million clones; more than 90% occur once, and the top ten carry over 0.1%. The sequencing sample was made of naive CD4+ T cells sorted from blood. Subset of the sample: CD45RA+ positively selected. Receptors originate from a man aged 18 to 30 in good health.

This clone was detected only once. V usage is TRBV5-4 and J usage is TRBJ2-5; either TRBD1 or TRBD2 may fit D (5 bases each). Germline CDR1 reads SGHNT; CDR2 reads YYREEE (reference sequence). This CDR3 spans 13 amino acids. The ends were cut back, 2 bases at V and 3 bases at J, with 8 bases in the middle. The CDR3: CASSFGAEETQYF. The CDR3, as DNA: TGTGCCAGCAGCTTCGGGGCTGAAGAGACCCAGTACTTC.

The chain uses TRBV19 and TRBJ1-6, with 7 bases lining up with TRBD1. The CDR3 length is 15 residues. CDR1 and CDR2 from the germline V gene are LNHDA and SQIVND (reference sequence). The V gene end was trimmed by 1 base and the J gene end by 9 bases; junction bases not matched to a gene: 6. The CDR3 coding sequence is TGTGCCAGTAGTATAGTAATACAGGGGATTTCACCCCTCCACTTT. It encodes CASSIVIQGISPLHF.

V and J are TRBV18 and TRBJ2-2; 7 nucleotides match TRBD1. Germline-derived CDR1 and CDR2 are KGHSH and LQKENI. The V and J ends lost 0 bases and 7 bases, in that order; junction bases with no gene match: 5. This CDR3 has 15 residues. CDR3 DNA: TGTGCCAGCTCACCACCACGACAGGGTAGCGGGGAGCTGTTTTTT. Translating gives CASSPPRQGSGELFF.

J is TRBJ1-5 and V is TRBV9, with D possibly TRBD1 on 5 matching bases. With 0 bases removed from V and 0 bases from J, the gap between germline ends came to 13 bases. The CDR3 is 17 residues long. Germline values: CDR1 SGDLS, CDR2 YYNGEE. The CDR3 bases are TGTGCCAGCAGCGTAGGCCAGGGTTGGGATAGCAATCAGCCCCAGCATTTT. Protein product: CASSVGQGWDSNQPQHF.

The chain combines TRBV5-8 with TRBJ2-3; TRBD1 might be the D (5 bases). V shed 0 bases and J shed 14 bases, with 10 bases lying between them. Germline CDR1 and CDR2: SGHTS and YDEGEE. This CDR3 is built from 11 residues. The CDR3 bases are TGTGCCAGCAGCTTGGGGCAGGGTTTGTATTTT. As protein: CASSLGQGLYF.

The V call is TRBV15, the J call TRBJ1-2; a weak D match, TRBD1 (6 bases). Per germline, CDR1 LNHNV and CDR2 YYDKDF (reference sequence). The CDR3 totals 14 residues. V was pared by 1 base and J by 8 bases, with 14 bases between. CDR3 loop: CATSRGRGSWGYTF. Here the CDR3 DNA reads TGTGCCACCAGCAGAGGCAGGGGATCATGGGGCTACACCTTC. The full variable domain, its missing parts supplied by reference TRBV15 and TRBJ1-2, is DAMVIQNPRYQVTQFGKPVTLSCSQTLNHNVMYWYQQKSSQAPKLLFHYYDKDFNNEADTPDNFQSRRPNTSFCFLDIRSPGLGDTAMYLCATSRGRGSWGYTFGSGTRLTVV.

This rearrangement joins TRBV4-3 to TRBJ2-5; 8 nucleotides line up with TRBD1. V shed 5 bases, J shed 5 bases, and the junction held 10 bases outside the gene matches. Germline V gene lookup returns CDR1 LGHNA and CDR2 YSLEER. This CDR3 has 15 amino acids. Written as DNA, the CDR3 is TGCGCCAGCAGCAGGACCCGACAGGGGAGTGAGACCCAGTACTTC. As protein: CASSRTRQGSETQYF.

This sequence joins TRBV7-2 and TRBJ1-4; D not resolved. Germline CDR1 SGHTA, CDR2 FQGNSA. The CDR3 runs 13 residues. V gave up 1 base and J gave up 7 bases, with 7 bases separating them. CDR3 protein: CASSLGAGEKLFF. The CDR3 DNA reads TGTGCCAGCAGCTTAGGGGCCGGTGAAAAACTGTTTTTT.

The V call is TRBV7-9, the J call TRBJ1-1; maybe TRBD1 (5 bases). The CDR3 loop spans 15 amino acids. Trimming shortened V by 5 bases and J by 1 base, and 14 bases separated the two germline ends. Germline CDR1 SEHNR, CDR2 FQNEAQ (reference sequence). The CDR3 DNA sequence: TGTGCCAGCAGCCCTGGGGGACCCCAGAACACTGAAGCTTTCTTT. Translating it yields CASSPGGPQNTEAFF.

This clone has only one observation. The identical CDR3 is also encoded by other nucleotide sequences in the sample. This sequence joins TRBV18 and TRBJ2-7; a weak D match, TRBD1 (5 bases). Trimming pared 2 bases from V and 0 bases from J, leaving 11 bases between. Per the germline V gene, CDR1 is KGHSH and CDR2 is LQKENI. The CDR3 is 15 amino acids. The CDR3 reads CASSPGATSSYEQYF. For the CDR3, the DNA is TGTGCCAGCTCACCAGGGGCGACCTCCTCCTACGAGCAGTACTTC.

This chain connects TRBV7-2 to TRBJ2-7; 7 bases agree with TRBD2. Germline trimming cut 5 bases from V and 3 bases from J; bases unmatched to any gene: 10. The CDR3 consists of 15 residues. The V gene's germline CDR1 is SGHTA and CDR2 FQGNSA. For the CDR3, the DNA is TGTGCCAGCAGCACGACCGGGACTACCCTCTACGAGCAGTACTTC. This translates into CASSTTGTTLYEQYF.

V is TRBV18 and J is TRBJ1-4, with 8 bases lining up with TRBD1. Germline CDR1 reads KGHSH; CDR2 reads LQKENI. V shed 5 bases and J 7 bases; nucleotides not matched to a gene: 6. The CDR3 contains 14 residues. In DNA form, the CDR3 reads TGTGCCAGCTCATCCTTCGGGACAGGTGAAAAACTGTTTTTT. It encodes CASSSFGTGEKLFF.

This sequence joins TRBV30 and TRBJ2-1; D is unclear. The CDR3 contains 11 residues. V lost 1 base, J lost 10 bases, and 8 bases lay in between. Germline V CDR1 and CDR2: GTSNPN, SVGIG (reference sequence). CDR3 nucleotide sequence: TGTGCCTGGAGTGAGGAGAGCGAGCAGTTCTTC. As protein: CAWSEESEQFF.

CDR3 bases: TGTGCCAGCAGCGTAGTTGACGGCGTGGGAGAGCAGTACTTC. Amino acid sequence: CASSVVDGVGEQYF. The rearrangement uses TRBV9 and TRBJ2-7; D is undetermined. Per the germline V gene, CDR1 is SGDLS and CDR2 is YYNGEE. The V gene lost 0 bases and the J gene lost 7 bases, with 14 bases spanning the gap. This CDR3 has 14 amino acids.

CDR3 nucleotides: TGTGCCAGCAGAGGACTGCCGGGGGGAGCTTTCTTT. Translation gives CASRGLPGGAFF. This sequence joins TRBV6-1 and TRBJ1-1; the D gene is possibly TRBD1 (5 bases). The CDR3 runs 12 residues. CDR1 MNHNS and CDR2 SASEGT come from the germline V gene. Trimming shortened V by 6 bases and J by 10 bases, and 15 bases separated the two germline ends.

The V gene is TRBV25-1, the J gene TRBJ2-2, with a possible D match to TRBD2 (5 bases). CDR1 and CDR2 (germline): MGHDK, SYGVNS. The CDR3 length is 14 residues. The ends were cut back, 5 bases at V and 13 bases at J, with 20 bases in the middle. The DNA of the CDR3 is TGTGCCAGCAGTTCGCACCCCCCACTAGGTGGGCTGTTTTTT. Protein sequence: CASSSHPPLGGLFF. Full variable domain (outside the CDR3, taken from reference TRBV25-1 and TRBJ2-2): EADIYQTPRYLVIGTGKKITLECSQTMGHDKMYWYQQDPGMELHLIHYSYGVNSTEKGDLSSESTVSRIRTEHFPLTLESARPSHTSQYLCASSSHPPLGGLFFGEGSRLTVL.

The chain joins TRBV6-6 to TRBJ2-5; 12 positions match TRBD1. Germline CDR1 is MNHNY and CDR2 is SVGAGI (reference sequence). This CDR3 is built from 16 residues. V shed 2 bases and J 5 bases; nucleotides not matched to a gene: 6. The CDR3 DNA is TGTGCCAGCAGTTACACTGGGACAGGGGGCCGGGAGACCCAGTACTTC. Protein: CASSYTGTGGRETQYF.

The J gene is TRBJ2-7, the V gene TRBV18; D may match TRBD1 or TRBD2 (6 bases each). V dropped 4 bases and J dropped 0 bases, with 10 bases sitting between them. CDR3 size: 14 residues. CDR1 KGHSH and CDR2 LQKENI come from the germline V gene. The CDR3 protein is CASSLGGLSYEQYF. The CDR3 nucleotides read TGTGCCAGCTCACTGGGGGGCCTCTCCTACGAGCAGTACTTC.

Of note for this clone: This sample also contains other DNA sequences that code for the same CDR3. J is TRBJ1-4 and V is TRBV11-2, with TRBD1 matching over 12 bases. Per the germline V gene, CDR1 is SGHAT and CDR2 is FQNNGV. The V gene end was trimmed by 1 base and the J gene end by 8 bases; junction bases not matched to a gene: 5. The CDR3 has 16 residues. CDR3 sequence: CASSLGDRGQGEKLFF. The CDR3 nucleotides read TGTGCCAGCAGCTTAGGGGACAGGGGGCAGGGCGAAAAACTGTTTTTT.

The chain recombines TRBV29-1 with TRBJ1-1, with 8 bases identical to TRBD1. V lost 6 bases to trimming and J lost 8 bases; unmatched junction nucleotides: 11. The CDR3 extends over 13 amino acids. Germline V lookup: CDR1 SQVTM, CDR2 ANQGSEA. The CDR3 reads CSVDRVPSGEAFF. CDR3 in DNA: TGCAGCGTGGACAGGGTTCCGTCGGGCGAAGCTTTCTTT. Full variable domain (rest looked up from reference TRBV29-1 and TRBJ1-1): SAVISQKPSRDICQRGTSLTIQCQVDSQVTMMFWYRQQPGQSLTLIATANQGSEATYESGFVIDKFPISRPNLTFSTLTVSNMSPEDSSIYLCSVDRVPSGEAFFGQGTRLTVV.

The chain employs TRBV28 and TRBJ1-2; no reliable D call. The V gene's germline CDR1 is MDHEN and CDR2 SYDVKM. This CDR3 spans 13 amino acids. The V gene lost 5 bases and the J gene lost 0 bases, with 7 bases spanning the gap. The CDR3 here is CASSVQANYGYTF. CDR3 DNA sequence: TGTGCCAGCAGTGTTCAGGCTAACTATGGCTACACCTTC.

This chain uses TRBV29-1 with TRBJ2-5, with D hard to call. The ends were cut back, 4 bases at V and 3 bases at J, with 6 bases in the middle. The germline gives CDR1 SQVTM, CDR2 ANQGSEA. The CDR3 runs to 11 residues. The CDR3 sequence is CSVVQKETQYF. The CDR3, as DNA: TGCAGCGTTGTTCAGAAAGAGACCCAGTACTTC. The entire variable domain, with the rest obtained from reference TRBV29-1 and TRBJ2-5, is as follows: SAVISQKPSRDICQRGTSLTIQCQVDSQVTMMFWYRQQPGQSLTLIATANQGSEATYESGFVIDKFPISRPNLTFSTLTVSNMSPEDSSIYLCSVVQKETQYFGPGTRLLVL.

The rearrangement links TRBV7-9 to TRBJ2-5, with D tentatively TRBD1 (5 bases). CDR1 is SEHNR, CDR2 FQNEAQ, per germline (reference sequence). This CDR3 comprises 13 residues. Deletions cut 5 bases from V and 2 bases from J, with 9 bases between. CDR3 protein: CASSPDKQETQYF. CDR3 nucleotide sequence: TGTGCCAGCAGCCCGGACAAGCAAGAGACCCAGTACTTC.

This clone appeared a single time. Other DNA sequences in the sample encode the same CDR3. The chain uses TRBV5-4 and TRBJ2-5; 9 positions agree with TRBD2. CDR1 and CDR2 (germline): SGHNT, YYREEE (reference sequence). CDR3 length: 15 amino acids. The V and J ends lost 2 bases and 1 base, in that order; junction bases with no gene match: 3. The CDR3 is CASSLGRGGQETQYF. The CDR3 DNA follows: TGTGCCAGCAGCTTAGGGCGGGGGGGCCAAGAGACCCAGTACTTC.

This chain links TRBV5-6 with TRBJ1-4, with D tentatively TRBD1 (5 bases). The CDR3 spans 15 residues. The germline V gene encodes CDR1 SGHDT and CDR2 YYEEEE. Trimming removed 4 bases at V and 4 bases at J, with 14 bases between. The CDR3 loop is CASSALGLVNEKLFF. The DNA for the CDR3 is TGTGCCAGCAGCGCTCTGGGACTGGTTAATGAAAAACTGTTTTTT. Full variable domain (rest looked up from reference TRBV5-6 and TRBJ1-4): DAGVTQSPTHLIKTRGQQVTLRCSPKSGHDTVSWYQQALGQGPQFIFQYYEEEERQRGNFPDRFSGHQFPNYSSELNVNALLLGDSALYLCASSALGLVNEKLFFGSGTQLSVL.

Concerning this clone itself: Other nucleotide sequences from this sample produce the same CDR3. The J gene is TRBJ2-3, the V gene TRBV5-1; 11 bases match TRBD1. With 4 bases clipped from V and 6 bases from J, the junction kept 7 bases outside the gene matches. The CDR3 has 15 residues. Germline V gives CDR1 SGHRS, CDR2 YFSETQ. The CDR3 DNA reads TGCGCCAGCAGCGGAGGACAGGGGGCGACGGATACGCAGTATTTT. Translation: CASSGGQGATDTQYF.

CDR3 sequence reads: CASSLAGTGVPTEAFF. The CDR3 bases are TGCGCCAGCAGCCTTGCCGGGACAGGGGTCCCCACTGAAGCTTTCTTT. The chain combines TRBV5-1 with TRBJ1-1; 10 positions agree with TRBD1. The CDR3 length is 16 residues. Germline assignment: CDR1 SGHRS and CDR2 YFSETQ. V lost 4 bases to trimming and J lost 4 bases; unmatched junction nucleotides: 10.

The rearrangement links TRBV6-1 to TRBJ1-5; 8 bases fit TRBD1. CDR3 length equals 13 residues. Germline V gene data show CDR1 as MNHNS and CDR2 as SASEGT. The J segment lost 13 bases and the V segment lost 8 bases, leaving 13 bases of the junction unmatched. CDR3 coding DNA: TGTGCCAGCTGGACAGGGACCTACCAAGAACAGCATTTT. Translating it yields CASWTGTYQEQHF.

V gene TRBV6-6 combines with J gene TRBJ1-1; D unresolved. Germline CDR1 MNHNY, CDR2 SVGAGI (reference sequence). The CDR3 spans 13 residues. The V and J ends lost 6 bases and 1 base respectively, with 9 bases between them. In DNA form, the CDR3 reads TGTGCCAGCAGCTGGGCGGAGAACACTGAAGCTTTCTTT. The encoded protein is CASSWAENTEAFF.

This clone was seen just once. This chain links TRBV19 with TRBJ1-2, with a possible D match to TRBD1 (5 bases). The CDR3 consists of 14 residues. Trimming removed 4 bases from V and 4 bases from J, with 13 bases in between. The germline V gene encodes CDR1 LNHDA and CDR2 SQIVND (reference sequence). CDR3 in DNA: TGTGCCAGTAGTACCCCTGGGGCAGCCTATGGCTACACCTTC. Its protein is CASSTPGAAYGYTF.